Each of the 13 T cell receptor beta chains below was sequenced from the same sample in a study of blood T cell repertoires in COVID-19. Here immunoSEQ multiplex PCR was the method, and the copy in TCRdb shows in-frame clones only, minus some. The table includes about 320,000 clones, 80% to 90% detected once. The material sequenced was peripheral blood. The source is a man younger than 35 who had recovered from COVID-19.

The V and J genes are TRBV11-2 and TRBJ2-5; D possibly corresponds to TRBD2 (6 bases). Germline CDR1 SGHAT, CDR2 FQNNGV. The CDR3 contains 14 residues. With 3 bases removed from V and 2 bases from J, the gap between germline ends came to 10 bases. CDR3 amino acids: CASSFTGGQETQYF. The CDR3 coding sequence is TGTGCCAGCAGCTTTACCGGGGGTCAAGAGACCCAGTACTTC.

The rearrangement uses TRBV7-2 and TRBJ2-7; 7 nucleotides line up with TRBD1. CDR3 size: 14 residues. The V and J ends lost 4 bases and 3 bases, in that order; junction bases with no gene match: 6. From germline, CDR1 is SGHTA and CDR2 FQGNSA. In nucleotides, the CDR3 is TGTGCCAGCAGCTCGACAGGGTACTACTACGAGCAGTACTTC. Translating gives CASSSTGYYYEQYF.

The chain joins TRBV6-6 to TRBJ2-7, with 9 bases matching TRBD1. Trimming removed 5 bases from V and 4 bases from J; junction bases left unmatched: 9. There are 15 residues in the CDR3. Germline V lookup: CDR1 MNHNY, CDR2 SVGAGI (reference sequence). CDR3: CASSERQGGKYEQYF. The CDR3 region has the DNA TGTGCCAGCAGTGAGCGACAGGGGGGAAAATACGAGCAGTACTTC.

Written as DNA, the CDR3 is TGTGCCAGCAGTGAAGCGCCCTTGGCAGCAACTAACTCTGGAAACACCATATATTTT. It translates to CASSEAPLAATNSGNTIYF. This chain connects TRBV6-1 to TRBJ1-3; D remains unclear. Germline V gene lookup returns CDR1 MNHNS and CDR2 SASEGT. This CDR3 is 19 amino acids long. V gave up 0 bases and J gave up 0 bases, with 18 bases separating them.

The chain employs TRBV7-2 and TRBJ2-1; the D gene is possibly TRBD2 (6 bases). Trimming left V 0 bases short and J 1 base short, with 19 bases between. This CDR3 has 19 amino acids. Germline V gene sequence: CDR1 SGHTA, CDR2 FQGNSA. Here the CDR3 reads CASSLATLGGGGSYNEQFF. As DNA, the CDR3 is TGTGCCAGCAGCTTAGCAACCCTTGGTGGGGGAGGATCCTACAATGAGCAGTTCTTC.

This clone was picked up one time. This CDR3 is CASSLEDRGIGELFF. In DNA, the CDR3 is TGTGCCAGCAGCCTAGAGGACAGGGGGATCGGGGAGCTGTTTTTT. This sequence joins TRBV9 and TRBJ2-2; 10 nucleotides line up with TRBD1. The CDR3 runs to 15 residues. Losses at the gene ends were 4 bases for V and 7 bases for J; bases not matched to a gene: 7. Germline assignment: CDR1 SGDLS and CDR2 YYNGEE.

V gene TRBV7-9 combines with J gene TRBJ2-7, with TRBD1 matching 8 bases. Germline loops: CDR1 SEHNR, CDR2 FQNEAQ (reference sequence). The CDR3 runs to 17 residues. Losses at the gene ends were 5 bases for V and 2 bases for J; bases not matched to a gene: 14. The CDR3 loop reads CASSDPRGQAFTYEQYF. CDR3 bases: TGTGCCAGCAGCGACCCCAGGGGACAGGCGTTTACCTACGAGCAGTACTTC. Complete variable domain (other parts from reference TRBV7-9 and TRBJ2-7): DTGVSQNPRHKITKRGQNVTFRCDPISEHNRLYWYRQTLGQGPEFLTYFQNEAQLEKSRLLSDRFSAERPKGSFSTLEIQRTEQGDSAMYLCASSDPRGQAFTYEQYFGPGTRLTVT.

The chain couples TRBV16 to TRBJ2-3; 9 positions agree with TRBD2. The V gene end was trimmed by 3 bases and the J gene end by 2 bases; junction bases not matched to a gene: 3. Germline values: CDR1 KGHSY, CDR2 FQNENV. The CDR3 extends over 15 amino acids. CDR3 sequence (DNA): TGTGCCAGCAGCCACCTAGCGGGACCCACAGATACGCAGTATTTT. Its translation is CASSHLAGPTDTQYF.

This rearrangement joins TRBV5-1 to TRBJ2-1; 7 nucleotides match TRBD1. After removal of 9 bases from V and 0 bases from J, the junction contained 6 bases not matched to a gene. From germline, CDR1 is SGHRS and CDR2 YFSETQ. The CDR3 contains 14 residues. CDR3 region: CATGRDSSYNEQFF. As DNA, the CDR3 is TGCGCCACAGGCCGGGACAGCTCCTACAATGAGCAGTTCTTC.

Here the CDR3 reads CASSPRTDSGNTIYF. CDR3 nucleotide sequence: TGCGCCAGCAGCCCTAGGACTGACTCTGGAAACACCATATATTTT. V gene TRBV5-1 combines with J gene TRBJ1-3; D is ambiguous. Trimming shortened V by 4 bases and J by 0 bases, and 11 bases separated the two germline ends. Germline V CDR1 and CDR2: SGHRS, YFSETQ. The CDR3 totals 15 residues.

The V gene is TRBV18, the J gene TRBJ2-3; 9 nucleotides match TRBD1. The V and J ends lost 4 bases and 0 bases, in that order; junction bases with no gene match: 8. This CDR3 region has 17 residues. Germline assignment: CDR1 KGHSH and CDR2 LQKENI. CDR3 region: CASSRGQGWGSTDTQYF. The CDR3 DNA sequence: TGTGCCAGCTCACGTGGACAGGGGTGGGGTAGCACAGATACGCAGTATTTT.

The J gene is TRBJ1-3, the V gene TRBV10-3; perhaps TRBD1 as D (5 bases). This CDR3 comprises 13 residues. V lost 10 bases and J 2 bases, leaving 12 bases between the germline ends. The germline V gene encodes CDR1 ENHRY and CDR2 SYGVKD. DNA of the CDR3: TGTGCCACCGGAACGGGGGCTGGAAACACCATATATTTT. Translating gives CATGTGAGNTIYF.

The chain combines TRBV5-1 with TRBJ1-2; no reliable D call. V was pared by 0 bases and J by 7 bases, with 10 bases between. The CDR3 has 13 amino acids. CDR1 and CDR2 (germline): SGHRS, YFSETQ. The CDR3 DNA reads as TGCGCCAGCAGCTTGGCCGGGAACGTTGGCTACACCTTC. This encodes CASSLAGNVGYTF. Full variable domain (rest looked up from reference TRBV5-1 and TRBJ1-2): KAGVTQTPRYLIKTRGQQVTLSCSPISGHRSVSWYQQTPGQGLQFLFEYFSETQRNKGNFPGRFSGRQFSNSRSEMNVSTLELGDSALYLCASSLAGNVGYTFGSGTRLTVV.